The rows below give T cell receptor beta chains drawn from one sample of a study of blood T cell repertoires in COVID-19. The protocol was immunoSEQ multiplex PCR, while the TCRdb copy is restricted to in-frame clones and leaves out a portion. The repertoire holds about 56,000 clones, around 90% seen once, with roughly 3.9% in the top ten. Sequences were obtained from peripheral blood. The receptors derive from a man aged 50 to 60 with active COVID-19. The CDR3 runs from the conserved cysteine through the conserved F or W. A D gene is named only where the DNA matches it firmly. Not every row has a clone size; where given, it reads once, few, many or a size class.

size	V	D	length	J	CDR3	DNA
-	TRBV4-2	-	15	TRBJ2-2	CASSQVSQNTGELFF	TGTGCCAGCAGCCAAGTTTCACAGAACACCGGGGAGCTGTTTTTT
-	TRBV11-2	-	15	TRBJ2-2	CASSLNELRTGELFF	TGTGCCAGCAGCTTAAACGAGTTGAGAACCGGGGAGCTGTTTTTT
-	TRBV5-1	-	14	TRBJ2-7	CASSVTPGPYEQYF	TGCGCCAGCAGCGTGACCCCAGGGCCCTACGAGCAGTACTTC
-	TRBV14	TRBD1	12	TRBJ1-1	CASSFDRAEAFF	TGTGCCAGCAGCTTCGACAGGGCTGAAGCTTTCTTT
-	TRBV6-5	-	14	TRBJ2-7	CASSTAVSSYEQYF	TGTGCCAGCAGTACAGCGGTGAGCTCCTACGAGCAGTACTTC
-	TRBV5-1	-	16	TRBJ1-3	CASSPTTRVSGNTIYF	TGCGCCAGCAGCCCCACGACGCGGGTCTCTGGAAACACCATATATTTT
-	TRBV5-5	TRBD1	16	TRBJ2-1	CASSLRRQGPYNEQFF	TGTGCCAGCAGCTTGCGGAGACAGGGCCCTTACAATGAGCAGTTCTTC
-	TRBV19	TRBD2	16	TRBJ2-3	CASSSTSGGGTDTQYF	TGTGCCAGTAGTTCCACTAGCGGGGGGGGAACAGATACGCAGTATTTT
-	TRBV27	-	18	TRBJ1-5	CASSPTTVGGISNQPQHF	TGTGCCAGCAGTCCCACAACGGTGGGGGGTATTAGCAATCAGCCCCAGCATTTT
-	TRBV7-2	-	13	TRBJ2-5	CASRKRGQETQYF	TGTGCCAGCCGTAAAAGGGGCCAAGAGACCCAGTACTTC
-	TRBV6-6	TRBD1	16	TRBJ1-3	CASCRDRTSSGNTIYF	TGTGCCAGCTGTCGGGACAGGACAAGCTCTGGAAACACCATATATTTT
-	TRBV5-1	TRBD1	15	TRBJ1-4	CASSSGQAGGEKLFF	TGCGCCAGCAGCTCCGGACAGGCCGGAGGTGAAAAACTGTTTTTT
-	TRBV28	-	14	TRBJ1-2	CASRPPGRDYGYTF	TGTGCCAGCAGACCCCCTGGGAGGGACTATGGCTACACCTTC
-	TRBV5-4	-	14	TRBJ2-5	CASSRNPGEETQYF	TGTGCCAGCAGCCGCAACCCCGGGGAAGAGACCCAGTACTTC
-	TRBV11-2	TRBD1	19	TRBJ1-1	CASSLLRPGQGALGTEAFF	TGTGCCAGCAGCTTATTACGGCCGGGACAGGGGGCGTTGGGGACTGAAGCTTTCTTT
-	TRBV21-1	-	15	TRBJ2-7	CASSKCSGGAYEQYF	TGTGCCAGCAGCAAATGTAGCGGGGGGGCCTACGAGCAGTACTTC
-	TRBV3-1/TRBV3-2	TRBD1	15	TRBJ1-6	CASSPGTGGDSPLHF	TGTGCCAGCAGCCCCGGGACAGGGGGAGATTCACCCCTCCACTTT
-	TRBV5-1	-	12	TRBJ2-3	CASRVGRDTQYF	TGCGCCAGCAGGGTAGGGAGGGATACGCAGTATTTT
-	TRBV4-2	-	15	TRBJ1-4	CASSQAGLLNEKLFF	TGTGCCAGCAGCCAGGCGGGACTCCTGAATGAAAAACTGTTTTTT
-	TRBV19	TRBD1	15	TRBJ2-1	CASTPGGQGYNEQFF	TGTGCCAGTACCCCTGGGGGACAGGGTTACAATGAGCAGTTCTTC
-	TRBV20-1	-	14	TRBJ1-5	CSASKGISNQPQHF	TGCAGTGCTAGTAAGGGGATCAGCAATCAGCCCCAGCATTTT
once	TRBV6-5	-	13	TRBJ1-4	CASSRGNNEKLFF	TGTGCCAGCAGTAGGGGTAATAATGAAAAACTGTTTTTT
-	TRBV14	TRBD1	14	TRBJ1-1	CASSLGQKGTEAFF	TGTGCCAGCAGCTTGGGACAGAAGGGCACTGAAGCTTTCTTT
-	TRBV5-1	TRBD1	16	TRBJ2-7	CASSLARTGGDYEQYF	TGCGCCAGCAGCTTGGCTCGGACAGGGGGTGATTACGAGCAGTACTTC
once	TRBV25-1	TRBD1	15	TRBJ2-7	CASSDQGQGGDEQYF	TGTGCCAGCAGTGATCAGGGACAGGGGGGTGACGAGCAGTACTTC
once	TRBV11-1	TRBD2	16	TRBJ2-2	CASSLQAGGFPGELFF	TGTGCCAGCAGCTTACAAGCGGGGGGGTTCCCCGGGGAGCTGTTTTTT
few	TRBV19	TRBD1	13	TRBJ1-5	CATGTGRSQPQHF	TGTGCCACAGGGACAGGGAGATCTCAGCCCCAGCATTTT
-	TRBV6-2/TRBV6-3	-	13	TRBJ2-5	CASSRYRQETQYF	TGTGCCAGCAGTCGATACAGGCAAGAGACCCAGTACTTC
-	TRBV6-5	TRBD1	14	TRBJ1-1	CASSLDRANTEAFF	TGTGCCAGCAGCCTTGACAGGGCGAACACTGAAGCTTTCTTT
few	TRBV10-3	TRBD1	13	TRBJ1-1	CAIRNRGGTEAFF	TGTGCCATCAGAAACAGGGGTGGAACTGAAGCTTTCTTT
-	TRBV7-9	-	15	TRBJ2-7	CASSSSGSSSYEQYF	TGTGCCAGCAGCAGCTCAGGGTCAAGCTCCTACGAGCAGTACTTC